This is a list of T cell receptor beta chains from one sample in a study of OX40 agonist ivuxolimab in advanced cancers. TCRdb keeps only in-frame clones here, not all; method: immunoSEQ multiplex PCR. The table has roughly 64,000 clones, around 90% seen once. The source was CD4+ or CD8+ T cells sorted from blood, collected in a trial of the OX40 agonist ivuxolimab. The receptors were sampled from an adult with an advanced solid tumor such as melanoma, head and neck, liver or kidney cancer. Each CDR3 is given with its conserved first and last residue. The D gene is left open where the match is weak. Some rows mark clone size as missing; the rest say once, few, many or name a class of expanded clone.

length: 15; size: few; V: TRBV14; D: .; J: TRBJ1-5; DNA: TGTGCCAGCAGCCAAGAGGGACGGATCAATCAGCCCCAGCATTTT; CDR3: CASSQEGRINQPQHF
length: 13; size: .; V: TRBV29-1; D: .; J: TRBJ2-5; DNA: TGCAGCGTACGGGGACGAGGAGGTGAGACCCAGTACTTC; CDR3: CSVRGRGGETQYF
length: 15; size: .; V: TRBV19; D: TRBD1; J: TRBJ2-2; DNA: TGTGCCAGTAGTACGGGACAGGGGAACACCGGGGAGCTGTTTTTT; CDR3: CASSTGQGNTGELFF
length: 15; size: .; V: TRBV18; D: .; J: TRBJ1-5; DNA: TGTGCCAGCTCACTATCGGACACGTTCAATCAGCCCCAGCATTTT; CDR3: CASSLSDTFNQPQHF
length: 17; size: .; V: TRBV12-5; D: .; J: TRBJ2-1; DNA: TGTGCTAGTGGTTTGCCTACAGGTCTCAGCTCCTACAATGAGCAGTTCTTC; CDR3: CASGLPTGLSSYNEQFF
length: 14; size: .; V: TRBV27; D: .; J: TRBJ2-5; DNA: TGTGCCAGCAGGCAAACAGGGAGGGGGGAGACCCAGTACTTC; CDR3: CASRQTGRGETQYF
length: 15; size: .; V: TRBV18; D: .; J: TRBJ2-7; DNA: TGTGCCAGCTCACCTCTTTCGCAGGGGAGGTCCGAGCAGTACTTC; CDR3: CASSPLSQGRSEQYF
length: 15; size: .; V: TRBV19; D: .; J: TRBJ2-1; DNA: TGTGCCAGTAGTATGGGCGGAGGCGGATTGAATGAGCAGTTCTTC; CDR3: CASSMGGGGLNEQFF
length: 14; size: .; V: TRBV29-1; D: .; J: TRBJ1-1; DNA: TGCAGCGCCCTAGTCCAGTCCGGGAGCACTGAAGCTTTCTTT; CDR3: CSALVQSGSTEAFF
length: 21; size: .; V: TRBV5-1; D: TRBD2; J: TRBJ2-2; DNA: TGCGCCAGCAACTACTCACCCGGGACTAGCGGGAGGATGTTTATCCCCGGGGAGCTGTTTTTT; CDR3: CASNYSPGTSGRMFIPGELFF
length: 19; size: .; V: TRBV4-1; D: .; J: TRBJ1-1; DNA: TGCGCCAGCAGCCAACCCGACGGGTCTACCCTATCCAAGAACACTGAAGCTTTCTTT; CDR3: CASSQPDGSTLSKNTEAFF
length: 16; size: once; V: TRBV19; D: .; J: TRBJ1-1; DNA: TGTGCCAGTAGTTCCCTTACGGGGGCCCGGAACACTGAAGCTTTCTTT; CDR3: CASSSLTGARNTEAFF
length: 12; size: .; V: TRBV6-6; D: .; J: TRBJ2-2; DNA: TGTGCCAGCAGTAGGAACACCGGGGAGCTGTTTTTT; CDR3: CASSRNTGELFF
length: 16; size: .; V: TRBV5-8; D: .; J: TRBJ1-2; DNA: TGTGCCAGCAGATATGCCGGGAGCACCAGTCACTATGGCTACACCTTC; CDR3: CASRYAGSTSHYGYTF
length: 14; size: .; V: TRBV6-1; D: .; J: TRBJ1-4; DNA: TGTGCCAGCAGTGAAGACGGGGTCGGTGAAAAACTGTTTTTT; CDR3: CASSEDGVGEKLFF
length: 16; size: .; V: TRBV18; D: TRBD1; J: TRBJ2-2; DNA: TGTGCCAGCTCATCTGGACAGGGGGCCTACACCGGGGAGCTGTTTTTT; CDR3: CASSSGQGAYTGELFF
length: 15; size: .; V: TRBV6-5; D: TRBD1; J: TRBJ2-1; DNA: TGTGCCAGCAATCGAGGGGGCCGCTCCTACAATGAGCAGTTCTTC; CDR3: CASNRGGRSYNEQFF
length: 14; size: .; V: TRBV5-1; D: TRBD2; J: TRBJ2-1; DNA: TGCGCCAGCAGCCTCGGGACTAGCGCGGCTGAGCAGTTCTTC; CDR3: CASSLGTSAAEQFF
length: 17; size: .; V: TRBV30; D: TRBD2; J: TRBJ2-1; DNA: TGTGCCTGGAGTGTACGGCTATCTAGCGGGAGACACAATGAGCAGTTCTTC; CDR3: CAWSVRLSSGRHNEQFF
length: 17; size: .; V: TRBV19; D: .; J: TRBJ1-3; DNA: TGTGCCAGTAGTGCCACGCACCAGGGATTCTCTGGAAACACCATATATTTT; CDR3: CASSATHQGFSGNTIYF
length: 15; size: once; V: TRBV30; D: .; J: TRBJ2-5; DNA: TGTGCCTGGAGTCCCCTGGGAGGCGGTAAAGAGACCCAGTACTTC; CDR3: CAWSPLGGGKETQYF
length: 15; size: .; V: TRBV6-6; D: .; J: TRBJ2-2; DNA: TGTGCCAGCAGTTACTCTAGCGGAAACACCGGGGAGCTGTTTTTT; CDR3: CASSYSSGNTGELFF
length: 17; size: .; V: TRBV10-1; D: TRBD2; J: TRBJ2-4; DNA: TGCGCCAGCAGTGAGGGTAGCGGGAGTGTAGCCAAAAACATTCAGTACTTC; CDR3: CASSEGSGSVAKNIQYF
length: 14; size: .; V: TRBV30; D: .; J: TRBJ1-5; DNA: TGTGCCTGCGAAACCGGGAGTCGCGATCAGCCCCAGCATTTT; CDR3: CACETGSRDQPQHF
length: 14; size: few; V: TRBV18; D: .; J: TRBJ2-7; DNA: TGTGCCAGCTCGCACCCACCAGGGATCTCCGAGCAGTACTTC; CDR3: CASSHPPGISEQYF
length: 16; size: .; V: TRBV6-5; D: TRBD2; J: TRBJ2-1; DNA: TGTGCCAGCAGTTTGACTAGCATGCAAGGGGACAATGAGCAGTTCTTC; CDR3: CASSLTSMQGDNEQFF
length: 15; size: .; V: TRBV19; D: .; J: TRBJ1-2; DNA: TGTGCCAGTAGCCGGGGCCCGCCCCTGAACTATGGCTACACCTTC; CDR3: CASSRGPPLNYGYTF
length: 14; size: .; V: TRBV2; D: .; J: TRBJ1-5; DNA: TGTGCCAGCAGTGTGCGGACCGGAGGACAGCCCCAGCATTTT; CDR3: CASSVRTGGQPQHF
length: 15; size: .; V: TRBV19; D: TRBD2; J: TRBJ2-1; DNA: TGTGCCAGTAGTATAAGCACTAGCGGGAACAATGAGCAGTTCTTC; CDR3: CASSISTSGNNEQFF
length: 15; size: .; V: TRBV2; D: TRBD2; J: TRBJ2-1; DNA: TGTGCCAGCAGTGATTTCTCCCGGACTGGCGGGAGGGCGTTCTTC; CDR3: CASSDFSRTGGRAFF
length: 15; size: .; V: TRBV2; D: .; J: TRBJ2-1; DNA: TGTGCCAGCAGTCAAGATGGCGGGAAGGGAGATGAGCAGTTCTTC; CDR3: CASSQDGGKGDEQFF
length: 12; size: .; V: TRBV6-1; D: TRBD1; J: TRBJ2-7; DNA: TGTGCCAGCAGAACAGGGGGCGGCGAGCAGTACTTC; CDR3: CASRTGGGEQYF
length: 14; size: .; V: TRBV29-1; D: .; J: TRBJ2-2; DNA: TGCAGCGTGCGGGGCGGGACGAACACCGGGGAGCTGTTTTTT; CDR3: CSVRGGTNTGELFF
length: 15; size: .; V: TRBV5-1; D: TRBD2; J: TRBJ2-1; DNA: TGCGCCAGCAGCTTGGTAGGCCTAGCGGGAGAGGCTGCGTTCTTC; CDR3: CASSLVGLAGEAAFF
length: 16; size: .; V: TRBV6-5; D: .; J: TRBJ2-6; DNA: TGTGCCAGCAGTTACACCGTAGACTCTGGGGCCAACGTCCTGACTTTC; CDR3: CASSYTVDSGANVLTF
length: 16; size: .; V: TRBV10-3; D: TRBD2; J: TRBJ2-1; DNA: TGTGCCATCAGTGAGTCTCAGGGACTAGCGGGGAATGAGCAGTTCTTC; CDR3: CAISESQGLAGNEQFF
length: 15; size: .; V: TRBV19; D: TRBD1; J: TRBJ2-2; DNA: TGTGCCAGTACCGACCGGGACAGGGCAACCGGGGAGCTGTTTTTT; CDR3: CASTDRDRATGELFF
length: 14; size: .; V: TRBV5-4; D: .; J: TRBJ1-1; DNA: TGTGCCAGCAGCCCCGCCAAGGGGGACACTGAAGCTTTCTTT; CDR3: CASSPAKGDTEAFF
length: 18; size: .; V: TRBV4-3; D: TRBD1; J: TRBJ1-3; DNA: TGCGCCAGCAGTCAAGCCGCCGCGGGACAGATCTCTGGAAACACCATATATTTT; CDR3: CASSQAAAGQISGNTIYF
length: 16; size: .; V: TRBV7-2; D: TRBD2; J: TRBJ2-5; DNA: TGTGCCAGCAGCACGTTAGCGGGAGGGCACAAAGAGACCCAGTACTTC; CDR3: CASSTLAGGHKETQYF
length: 16; size: once; V: TRBV28; D: .; J: TRBJ1-2; DNA: TGTGCCAGCAGTTTAGCAGAAGGGGTGGTTTATTATGGCTACACCTTC; CDR3: CASSLAEGVVYYGYTF
length: 15; size: .; V: TRBV5-1; D: TRBD2; J: TRBJ2-4; DNA: TGCGCCAGCAGCTTGGAGCTAGCGGGAGCGGGCATTCAGTACTTC; CDR3: CASSLELAGAGIQYF
length: 15; size: .; V: TRBV19; D: .; J: TRBJ2-2; DNA: TGTGCCAGTAGTCCCGGAGGGGCCGGCACCGGGGAGCTGTTTTTT; CDR3: CASSPGGAGTGELFF
length: 15; size: .; V: TRBV30; D: .; J: TRBJ1-2; DNA: TGTGCCTGGAACCCCTCTTGGCTCCTTAACTATGGCTACACCTTC; CDR3: CAWNPSWLLNYGYTF
length: 15; size: .; V: TRBV7-2; D: .; J: TRBJ1-3; DNA: TGTGCCAGCAGTGGGCGGAGATCCTCTGGAAACACCATATATTTT; CDR3: CASSGRRSSGNTIYF
length: 17; size: .; V: TRBV7-2; D: .; J: TRBJ1-1; DNA: TGTGCCAGCAGCTTAGCGCAGGCCTTGTTCCTGAACACTGAAGCTTTCTTT; CDR3: CASSLAQALFLNTEAFF
length: 16; size: .; V: TRBV19; D: .; J: TRBJ1-4; DNA: TGTGCCAGTAGTTATGGACGTGCGGACGCTAATGAAAAACTGTTTTTT; CDR3: CASSYGRADANEKLFF
length: 15; size: few; V: TRBV11-3; D: .; J: TRBJ1-1; DNA: TGTGCCAGCAGCTTAGGCGGCAGGGTAATCGCTGAAGCTTTCTTT; CDR3: CASSLGGRVIAEAFF
length: 16; size: .; V: TRBV7-8; D: .; J: TRBJ1-6; DNA: TGTGCCAGCATGCCCCAGACGGTAATCTACTATTCACCCCTCCACTTT; CDR3: CASMPQTVIYYSPLHF
length: 20; size: few; V: TRBV21-1; D: .; J: TRBJ2-7; DNA: TGTGCCAGCAGCAAATATGTACAGGGGAATATTTGGCTATCTACCTACGAGCAGTACTTC; CDR3: CASSKYVQGNIWLSTYEQYF
length: 17; size: .; V: TRBV19; D: .; J: TRBJ2-3; DNA: TGTGCCGCCCCGGGTCGGGTCCTACACACACACACAGATACGCAGTATTTT; CDR3: CAAPGRVLHTHTDTQYF
length: 20; size: .; V: TRBV10-2; D: .; J: TRBJ2-4; DNA: TGCGCCAGCAGTGATTCGGGCACTGGGGCAACGACACTAGCCAAAAACATTCAGTACTTC; CDR3: CASSDSGTGATTLAKNIQYF
length: 16; size: .; V: TRBV5-6; D: TRBD1; J: TRBJ2-2; DNA: TGTGCCAGCTCCCATGGGAGTCTAGGGGGCGCCGGGGAGCTGTTTTTT; CDR3: CASSHGSLGGAGELFF
length: 13; size: .; V: TRBV19; D: .; J: TRBJ2-7; DNA: TGTGCCAGTAGTATAGGGACAGCCTACGAGCAGTACTTC; CDR3: CASSIGTAYEQYF
length: 15; size: .; V: TRBV5-1; D: .; J: TRBJ1-4; DNA: TGCGCCAGCAGCTCGGGACGGACAACTAATGAAAAACTGTTTTTT; CDR3: CASSSGRTTNEKLFF
length: 14; size: .; V: TRBV6-6; D: .; J: TRBJ2-6; DNA: TGTGCCAGCACCCCCCAGACGGGGGCCAACGTCCTGACTTTC; CDR3: CASTPQTGANVLTF
length: 12; size: few; V: TRBV7-6; D: .; J: TRBJ2-7; DNA: TGTGCCAGCAGCTTAGCGCGGGACGAGCAGTACTTC; CDR3: CASSLARDEQYF
length: 14; size: .; V: TRBV6-5; D: .; J: TRBJ2-3; DNA: TGTGCCAGCAGCCCAGGCTTTTCCACAGATACGCAGTATTTT; CDR3: CASSPGFSTDTQYF
length: 17; size: .; V: TRBV27; D: TRBD1; J: TRBJ2-2; DNA: TGTGCCAGCACCCCCCTCTGGGGACAGGGTCACACCGGGGAGCTGTTTTTT; CDR3: CASTPLWGQGHTGELFF